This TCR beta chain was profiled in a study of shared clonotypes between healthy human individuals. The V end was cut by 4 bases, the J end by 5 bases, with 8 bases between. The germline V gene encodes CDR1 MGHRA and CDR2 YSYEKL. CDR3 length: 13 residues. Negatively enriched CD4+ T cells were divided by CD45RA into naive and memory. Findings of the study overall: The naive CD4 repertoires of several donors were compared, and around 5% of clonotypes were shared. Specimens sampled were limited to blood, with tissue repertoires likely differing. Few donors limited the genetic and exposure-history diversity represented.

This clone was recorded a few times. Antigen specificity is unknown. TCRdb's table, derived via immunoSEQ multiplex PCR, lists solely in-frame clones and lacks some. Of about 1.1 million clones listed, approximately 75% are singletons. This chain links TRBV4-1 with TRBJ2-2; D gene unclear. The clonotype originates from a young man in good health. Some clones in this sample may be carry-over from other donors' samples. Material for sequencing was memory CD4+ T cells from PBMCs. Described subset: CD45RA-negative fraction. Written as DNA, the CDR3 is TGCGCCAGCAGCCTCCTAGGGACCGGGGAGCTGTTTTTT. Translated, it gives CASSLLGTGELFF.